This T cell receptor beta chain was captured by sequencing in a study of T cell responses to AZD1222 COVID-19 vaccine. General study findings and limits: Spike-specific TCR breadth and depth both grew after two AZD1222 doses.

With regard to this clone: The target antigen is unknown.

Trimming pared 4 bases from V and 5 bases from J, leaving 17 bases between. Germline V gene data show CDR1 as LGHDT and CDR2 as YNNKEL (reference sequence). The CDR3 runs to 16 residues. Here immunoSEQ multiplex PCR was the method, and the copy in TCRdb shows in-frame clones only, minus some. Of about 140,000 clones in the sample, roughly nine tenths are singletons; the top ten hold under 2%. The sequence derives from an adult in good health. The J gene is TRBJ1-4, the V gene TRBV3-1 (or the pseudogene TRBV3-2); a weak D match, TRBD1 (5 bases). Here the sequenced sample was peripheral blood, taken on day 0 of AZD1222 vaccination. In nucleotides, the CDR3 is TGTGCCAGCAGCCCTTTCCAGGGCCCACTCAATGAAAAACTGTTTTTT. It yields the protein CASSPFQGPLNEKLFF.